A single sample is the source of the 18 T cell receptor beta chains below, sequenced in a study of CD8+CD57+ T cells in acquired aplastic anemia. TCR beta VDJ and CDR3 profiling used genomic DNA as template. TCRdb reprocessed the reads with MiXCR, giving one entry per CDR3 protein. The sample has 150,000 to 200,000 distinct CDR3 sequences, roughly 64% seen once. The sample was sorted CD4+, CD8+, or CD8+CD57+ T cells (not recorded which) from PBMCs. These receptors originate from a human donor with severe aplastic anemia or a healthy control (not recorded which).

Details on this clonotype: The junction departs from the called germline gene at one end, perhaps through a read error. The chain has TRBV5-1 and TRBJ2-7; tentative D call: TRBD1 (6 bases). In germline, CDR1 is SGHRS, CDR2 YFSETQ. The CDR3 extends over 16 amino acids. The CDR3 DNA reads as TGTGCCAGCAGCGTGGGAAGGGGGATAGGGACCTACGAGCAGTACTTC. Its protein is CASSVGRGIGTYEQYF.

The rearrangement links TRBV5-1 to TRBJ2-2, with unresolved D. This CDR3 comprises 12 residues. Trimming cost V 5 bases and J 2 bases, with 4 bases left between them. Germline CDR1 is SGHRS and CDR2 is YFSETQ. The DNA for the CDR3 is TGCGCCAGCAGAGGAAACACCGGGGAGCTGTTTTTT. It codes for CASRGNTGELFF.

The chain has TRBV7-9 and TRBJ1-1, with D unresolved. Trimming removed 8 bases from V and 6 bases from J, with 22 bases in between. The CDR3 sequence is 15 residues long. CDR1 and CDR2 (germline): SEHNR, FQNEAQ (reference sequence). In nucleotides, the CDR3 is TGTGCCAGCTACGGGGAGATTTCTAAGGAAGCTGAAGCTTTCTTT. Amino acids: CASYGEISKEAEAFF.

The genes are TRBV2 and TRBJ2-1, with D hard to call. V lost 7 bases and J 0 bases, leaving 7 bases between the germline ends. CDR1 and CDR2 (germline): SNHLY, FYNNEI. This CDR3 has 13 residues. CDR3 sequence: CASKDYSYNEQFF. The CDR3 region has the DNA TGTGCCAGCAAAGATTACTCCTACAATGAGCAGTTCTTC.

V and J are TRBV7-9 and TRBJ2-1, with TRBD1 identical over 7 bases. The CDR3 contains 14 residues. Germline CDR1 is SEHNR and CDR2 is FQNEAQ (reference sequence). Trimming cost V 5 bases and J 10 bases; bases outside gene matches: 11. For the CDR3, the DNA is TGTGCCAGCAGCCGGGACGGACAGGAACGGGAGCAGTTCTTC. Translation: CASSRDGQEREQFF. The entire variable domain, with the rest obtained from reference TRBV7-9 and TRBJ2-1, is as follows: DTGVSQNPRHKITKRGQNVTFRCDPISEHNRLYWYRQTLGQGPEFLTYFQNEAQLEKSRLLSDRFSAERPKGSFSTLEIQRTEQGDSAMYLCASSRDGQEREQFFGPGTRLTVL.

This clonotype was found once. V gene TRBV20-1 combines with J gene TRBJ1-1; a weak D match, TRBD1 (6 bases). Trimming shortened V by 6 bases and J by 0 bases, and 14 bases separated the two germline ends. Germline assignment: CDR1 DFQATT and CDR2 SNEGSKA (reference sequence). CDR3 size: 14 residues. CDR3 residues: CSARQAAVNTEAFF. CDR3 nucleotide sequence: TGCAGTGCCAGACAGGCGGCGGTGAACACTGAAGCTTTCTTT.

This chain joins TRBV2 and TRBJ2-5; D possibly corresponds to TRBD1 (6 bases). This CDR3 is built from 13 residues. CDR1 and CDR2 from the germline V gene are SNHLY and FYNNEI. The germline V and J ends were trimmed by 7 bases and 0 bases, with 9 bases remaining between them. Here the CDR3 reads CASNGQYQETQYF. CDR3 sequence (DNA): TGTGCCAGCAACGGACAGTACCAAGAGACCCAGTACTTC. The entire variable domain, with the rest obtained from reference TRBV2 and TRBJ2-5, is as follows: EPEVTQTPSHQVTQMGQEVILRCVPISNHLYFYWYRQILGQKVEFLVSFYNNEISEKSEIFDDQFSVERPDGSNFTLKIRSTKLEDSAMYFCASNGQYQETQYFGPGTRLLVL.

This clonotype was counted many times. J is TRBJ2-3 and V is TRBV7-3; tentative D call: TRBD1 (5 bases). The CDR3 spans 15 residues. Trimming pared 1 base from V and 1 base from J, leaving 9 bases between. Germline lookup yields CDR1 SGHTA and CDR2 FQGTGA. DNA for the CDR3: TGTGCCAGCAGCTTAAAGGGGTCTGGCACAGATACGCAGTATTTT. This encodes CASSLKGSGTDTQYF.

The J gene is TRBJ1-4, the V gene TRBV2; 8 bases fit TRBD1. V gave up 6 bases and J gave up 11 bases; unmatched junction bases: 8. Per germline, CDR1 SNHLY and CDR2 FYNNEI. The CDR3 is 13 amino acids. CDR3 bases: TGTGCCAGCAGGTCCCAGGGGGCAGGTAAACTGTTTTTT. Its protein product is CASRSQGAGKLFF.

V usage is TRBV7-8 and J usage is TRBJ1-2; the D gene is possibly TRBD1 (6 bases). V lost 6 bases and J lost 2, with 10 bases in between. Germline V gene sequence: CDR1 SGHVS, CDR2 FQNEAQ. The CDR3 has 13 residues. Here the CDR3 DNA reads TGTGCCAGCAGACCCACAGGGAACTATGGCTACACCTTC. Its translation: CASRPTGNYGYTF.

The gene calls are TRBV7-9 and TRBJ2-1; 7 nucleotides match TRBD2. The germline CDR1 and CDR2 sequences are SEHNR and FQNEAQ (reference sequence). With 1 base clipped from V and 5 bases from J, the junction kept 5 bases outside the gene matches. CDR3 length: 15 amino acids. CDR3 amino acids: CASSLVGGHNNEQFF. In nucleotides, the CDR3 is TGTGCCAGCAGCTTAGTGGGAGGGCACAACAATGAGCAGTTCTTC.

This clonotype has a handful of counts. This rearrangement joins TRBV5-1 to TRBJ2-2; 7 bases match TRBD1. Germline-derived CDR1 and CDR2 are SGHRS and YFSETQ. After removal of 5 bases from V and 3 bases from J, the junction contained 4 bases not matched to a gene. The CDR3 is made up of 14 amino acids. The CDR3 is CASRYDRDTGELFF. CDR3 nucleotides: TGCGCCAGCAGATACGACAGGGACACCGGGGAGCTGTTTTTT.

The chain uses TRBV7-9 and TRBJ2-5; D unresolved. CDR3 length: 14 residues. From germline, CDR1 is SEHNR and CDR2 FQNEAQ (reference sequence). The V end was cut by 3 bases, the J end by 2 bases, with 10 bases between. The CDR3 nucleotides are TGTGCCAGCAGCTTGCCGGAAAGACAAGAGACCCAGTACTTC. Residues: CASSLPERQETQYF.

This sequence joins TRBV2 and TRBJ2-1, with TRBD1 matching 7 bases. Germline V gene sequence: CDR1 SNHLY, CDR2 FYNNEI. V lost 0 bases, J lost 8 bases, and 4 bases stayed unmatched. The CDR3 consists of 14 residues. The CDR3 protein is CASSEAGRGYEQFF. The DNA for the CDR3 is TGTGCCAGCAGTGAAGCGGGCAGGGGGTATGAGCAGTTCTTC.

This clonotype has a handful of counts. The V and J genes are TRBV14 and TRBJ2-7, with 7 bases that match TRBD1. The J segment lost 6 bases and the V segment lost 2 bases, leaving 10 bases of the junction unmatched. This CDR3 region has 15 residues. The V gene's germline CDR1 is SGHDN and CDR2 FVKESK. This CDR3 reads CASSQILQGTAEQYF. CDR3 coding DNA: TGTGCCAGCAGCCAAATCCTGCAGGGGACAGCCGAGCAGTACTTC.

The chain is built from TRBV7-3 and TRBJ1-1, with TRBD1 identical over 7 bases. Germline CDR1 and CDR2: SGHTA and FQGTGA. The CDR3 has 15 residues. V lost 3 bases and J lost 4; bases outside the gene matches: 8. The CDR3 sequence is CASSLTGIGPTEAFF. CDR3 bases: TGTGCCAGCAGCTTGACAGGGATCGGCCCCACTGAAGCTTTCTTT.

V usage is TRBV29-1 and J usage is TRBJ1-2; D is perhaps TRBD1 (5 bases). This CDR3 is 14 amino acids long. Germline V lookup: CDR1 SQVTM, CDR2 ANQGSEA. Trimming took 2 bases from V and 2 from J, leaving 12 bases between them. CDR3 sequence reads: CSVEYSGLNYGYTF. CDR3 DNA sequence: TGCAGCGTTGAATACTCAGGGTTGAACTATGGCTACACCTTC.

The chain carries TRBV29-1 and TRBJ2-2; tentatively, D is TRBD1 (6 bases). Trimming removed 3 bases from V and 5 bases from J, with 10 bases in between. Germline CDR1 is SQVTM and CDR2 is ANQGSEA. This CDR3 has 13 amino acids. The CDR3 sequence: CSVEGAGTGELFF. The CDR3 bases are TGCAGCGTTGAGGGGGCGGGTACCGGGGAGCTGTTTTTT.